This TCR beta chain is from a study of T-cell memory formation after mild COVID-19. Study context: TCR clusters mostly belonged to single donors. Study findings and constraints: While clones contracting from day 15 to 85 were balanced between CD4 and CD8, later expanders leaned CD4+. There was no confirmation that second-wave clones peaking on day 37 were SARS-CoV-2 specific. Of the contracting clones, CD4+ ones lay mainly in CM and EM, and CD8+ ones in EMRA.

Germline CDR1 and CDR2: ENHRY and SYGVKD. J was trimmed by 5 bases and V by 2 bases; bases with no gene match: 3. CDR3 size: 15 residues. This clonotype was found a few times. Its specificity is unknown. TCRdb reprocessed the 5' RACE reads with MiXCR, giving one entry per CDR3 protein. The data show more than 150,000 distinct CDR3 sequences, less than 20% seen once. Input material: PBMCs or a T cell subset sorted from them (not recorded which). The J gene is TRBJ1-4, the V gene TRBV10-3; TRBD1 agrees at 9 bases. This sequence was found in a man younger than 35 who had mild COVID-19 (a few samples of this study predate the infection). Cell type and time point are not known. The CDR3 here is CAISEPGTGNEKLFF. In DNA, the CDR3 is TGTGCCATCAGTGAGCCCGGGACAGGGAATGAAAAACTGTTTTTT.